The rows below give T cell receptor beta chains drawn from one sample of a study of T cells after yellow fever vaccination. MiXCR was run by TCRdb on the 5' RACE reads, yielding one entry per CDR3 protein. The sample comprises 100,000 to 150,000 distinct CDR3 sequences, around 15% of which are singletons, and roughly two fifths rests with the top ten. The sample consisted of CD8+ T cells sorted from PBMCs, taken 5 days after the yellow fever booster vaccination. These receptors came from a young man who received the YFV17D yellow fever vaccine. Both conserved end residues are part of each CDR3.

>TRBJ2-7|TRBV7-6
CASSGRGDEQYF
>TRBJ2-3|TRBV9
CASSAQGDTDTQYF
>TRBJ1-5|TRBV4-1
CASSQVPGNQPQHF
>TRBJ1-1|TRBV12-3/TRBV12-4
CASSSPNGPPEAFF
>TRBJ2-5|TRBV7-3
CASSPTPTETQYF
>TRBJ2-6|TRBV10-3
CAISRGDSGANVLTF
>TRBJ2-5|TRBV7-9
CASSLADNYRETETQYF
>TRBJ2-2|TRBV29-1
CSVGGTFNTGELFF
>TRBJ2-7|TRBV2
CASSEVGFGYEQYF
>TRBJ2-3|TRBV9
CASSVPGDTQYF
>TRBJ2-5|TRBV28
CASSSTRVETQYF
>TRBJ1-1|TRBV20-1
CGATSPRVNTEAFF
>TRBJ2-1|TRBV2
CASSEGPTNEQFF
>TRBJ1-2|TRBV7-9
CASSLATVNYGYTF
>TRBJ2-2|TRBV3-1
CASSASTGELFF
>NA|TRBV3-1
CASSQEGGKGETQYF
>TRBJ2-2|TRBV4-3
CASSQVGNTGELFF
>TRBJ2-1|TRBV18
CASSPPRANEQFF
>TRBJ2-1|TRBV29-1
CSVEGQRYNEQFF
>TRBJ2-2|TRBV7-9
CASSFGQGVTGELFF
>TRBJ2-2|TRBV19
CASSTDPGELFF
>TRBJ2-4|TRBV18
CASSLDSPGQNIQYF
>TRBJ2-1|TRBV6-5
CASSLSTEESYNEQFF
>TRBJ2-1|TRBV12-3/TRBV12-4
CASSFVGYTYNEQFF